The rows below give T cell receptor beta chains drawn from one sample of a study of early T cells in non-severe SARS-CoV-2 infection. MiXCR was run by TCRdb on the 5' RACE reads, yielding one entry per CDR3 protein. The sample holds tens of thousands of distinct CDR3 sequences, 5% to 6% seen once. The sequenced sample was whole blood. The source is an adult who was a healthcare worker with PCR-confirmed SARS-CoV-2 infection or an uninfected control (not recorded which). CDR3s include the opening cysteine and the closing phenylalanine or tryptophan. The order of the fields is V gene, J gene, clone size, D gene, CDR3 protein, CDR3 DNA. D genes are given only for firm matches. The size entry is marked missing in some rows and otherwise reads once, few, many or a size class.

V: TRBV6-1; J: TRBJ1-4; size: many; D: .; CDR3: CASSRTLPLFF; DNA: TGTGCCAGCAGTCGGACTCTCCCGCTGTTTTTT
V: TRBV5-4; J: TRBJ2-1; size: many; D: .; CDR3: CASSSEASNEQFF; DNA: TGTGCCAGCAGCTCGGAAGCTTCAAACGAGCAGTTCTTC
V: TRBV6-5; J: TRBJ2-7; size: many; D: .; CDR3: CASSSTLGFEQYF; DNA: TGTGCCAGCAGCTCGACCCTAGGGTTCGAGCAGTACTTC
V: TRBV21-1; J: TRBJ2-7; size: many; D: .; CDR3: CASSTGLAGVGRSYEQYF; DNA: TGTGCCAGCAGCACCGGACTAGCGGGAGTTGGTAGAAGTTACGAGCAGTACTTC
V: TRBV7-2; J: TRBJ1-5; size: many; D: TRBD1; CDR3: CASSSTPDRNSNQPQHF; DNA: TGTGCCAGCAGCTCTACTCCGGACAGGAATAGCAATCAGCCCCAGCATTTT
V: TRBV7-2; J: TRBJ1-5; size: medium-sized; D: .; CDR3: CASSLASGQPQHF; DNA: TGTGCCAGCAGCTTAGCGTCAGGTCAGCCCCAGCATTTT
V: TRBV7-2; J: TRBJ2-7; size: .; D: TRBD2; CDR3: CASSLTRETVEQYF; DNA: TGTGCCAGCAGCTTGACGCGGGAGACCGTCGAGCAGTACTTC
V: TRBV27; J: TRBJ2-5; size: many; D: TRBD2; CDR3: CASSSQGAGEETQYF; DNA: TGTGCCAGCAGTTCACAGGGAGCGGGGGAAGAGACCCAGTACTTC
V: TRBV5-4; J: TRBJ2-1; size: many; D: TRBD1; CDR3: CASSLDRGNEQFF; DNA: TGTGCCAGCAGCTTGGACAGGGGCAATGAGCAGTTCTTC
V: TRBV20-1; J: TRBJ1-2; size: many; D: .; CDR3: CSAITRDYGYTF; DNA: TGCAGTGCTATAACAAGGGACTATGGCTACACCTTC
V: TRBV24-1; J: TRBJ1-2; size: many; D: .; CDR3: CATSDAPEAGYTF; DNA: TGTGCCACCAGTGATGCCCCCGAGGCTGGCTACACCTTC
V: TRBV5-8; J: TRBJ1-1; size: many; D: .; CDR3: CASSMYGGTEAFF; DNA: TGTGCCAGCAGTATGTACGGGGGCACTGAAGCTTTCTTT
V: TRBV5-4; J: TRBJ1-1; size: many; D: .; CDR3: CASSLPAENTEAFF; DNA: TGTGCCAGCAGCTTGCCCGCAGAGAACACTGAAGCTTTCTTT
V: TRBV4-2; J: TRBJ1-4; size: .; D: .; CDR3: CASSQDPETPGEKLFF; DNA: TGTGCCAGCAGCCAAGATCCGGAGACCCCAGGGGAAAAACTGTTTTTT
V: TRBV24-1; J: TRBJ1-5; size: few; D: .; CDR3: CATSDPSNLQPQHF; DNA: TGTGCCACCAGTGACCCCTCTAATCTGCAGCCCCAGCATTTT
V: TRBV10-3; J: TRBJ2-2; size: many; D: .; CDR3: CAISNTGELFF; DNA: TGTGCCATCAGCAACACCGGGGAGCTGTTTTTT
V: TRBV3-1; J: TRBJ2-5; size: many; D: .; CDR3: CASSHLRSGYQETQYF; DNA: TGTGCCAGCAGCCACCTCAGGAGCGGGTACCAAGAGACCCAGTACTTC
V: TRBV6-2/TRBV6-3; J: TRBJ1-5; size: many; D: .; CDR3: CASSYESHKQPQHF; DNA: TGTGCCAGCAGTTACGAGTCCCACAAACAGCCCCAGCATTTT